One and the same sample provided the 6 T cell receptor beta chains below, sequenced in a study of blood T cell repertoires in COVID-19 (dated by TCRdb to about 2020). The library was prepared using the immunoSEQ multiplex PCR assay. TCRdb's version of the immuneACCESS table is confined to in-frame rearrangements and falls short of the full clone set. An unresolved V gene accounts for under half of the shortfall where checked; the remainder is of unknown origin. Present in this sample are roughly 75,000 clones, roughly 85% of which were seen just once. The ten largest clones capture around a tenth of the sample. Material for sequencing was peripheral blood. The source is a man aged 45 to 65 with COVID-19, enrolled during active disease.

The chain is built from TRBV5-1 and TRBJ2-7, with D unclear. The germline gives CDR1 SGHRS, CDR2 YFSETQ. The ends were cut back, 4 bases at V and 4 bases at J, with 12 bases in the middle. The CDR3 is 13 residues long. The DNA of the CDR3 is TGCGCCAGCAGCACTGGAGTTGCTTACGAGCAGTACTTC. As protein: CASSTGVAYEQYF.

There are a few counts of this clone. This sequence joins TRBV7-9 and TRBJ2-7; tentative D call: TRBD2 (5 bases). V was pared by 8 bases and J by 6 bases, with 8 bases between. This CDR3 comprises 10 residues. Germline-derived CDR1 and CDR2 are SEHNR and FQNEAQ (reference sequence). This CDR3 is CASGSSEQYF. The CDR3 DNA is TGTGCCAGCGGGAGTAGCGAGCAGTACTTC.

The genes are TRBV30 and TRBJ2-7; 12 nucleotides align to TRBD2. CDR1 GTSNPN and CDR2 SVGIG come from the germline V gene (reference sequence). The length of the CDR3 is 15 residues. V lost 0 bases, J lost 6 bases, and 6 bases stayed unmatched. CDR3 amino acids: CAWSVRLAGAGEQYF. CDR3 nucleotides: TGTGCCTGGAGTGTGAGACTAGCGGGAGCGGGCGAGCAGTACTTC.

The chain employs TRBV3-1 (or the pseudogene TRBV3-2) and TRBJ2-7, with 8 bases fitting TRBD1. V lost 0 bases to trimming and J lost 7 bases; unmatched junction nucleotides: 5. CDR3 length equals 14 residues. From germline, CDR1 is LGHDT and CDR2 YNNKEL (reference sequence). CDR3 loop: CASSQDAGGGEQYF. The CDR3 coding sequence is TGTGCCAGCAGCCAAGACGCAGGGGGCGGGGAGCAGTACTTC.

V gene TRBV18 combines with J gene TRBJ2-1, with 7 bases lining up with TRBD1. V lost 6 bases to trimming and J lost 1 base; unmatched junction nucleotides: 6. The CDR3 runs to 15 residues. Germline values: CDR1 KGHSH, CDR2 LQKENI. CDR3: CASSPGTASYNEQFF. In DNA form, the CDR3 reads TGTGCCAGCTCCCCTGGGACAGCTTCCTACAATGAGCAGTTCTTC.

This clone was found a few times. The rearrangement links TRBV3-1 (or the pseudogene TRBV3-2) to TRBJ2-7, with 7 bases fitting TRBD2. This CDR3 is built from 14 residues. The V segment lost 4 bases and the J segment 6 bases; nucleotides outside the gene matches: 9. Germline V gene lookup returns CDR1 LGHDT and CDR2 YNNKEL (reference sequence). The CDR3 protein is CASSRRMGGSEQYF. The DNA of the CDR3 is TGTGCCAGCAGCCGTAGAATGGGAGGGTCCGAGCAGTACTTC.